The 21 T cell receptor beta chains reported below all come from one sample, sequenced in a study of identical twins. TCRdb reprocessed the 5' RACE reads with MiXCR, giving one entry per CDR3 protein. The sample lists about 1.7 million distinct CDR3 sequences; 32% were seen once. Input material: cord blood. The receptor source for this set is a newborn girl in good health.

This clonotype showed up just a few times. V is TRBV12-5 and J is TRBJ2-1; D uncertain. This CDR3 region has 15 residues. The germline CDR1 and CDR2 sequences are LGHNT and FRNRAP. V lost 7 bases, J lost 0 bases, and 13 bases lay in between. The CDR3 DNA reads TGTGCTAGTGCCTTGAGGCAGGACTCCTACAATGAGCAGTTCTTC. It yields the protein CASALRQDSYNEQFF.

The genes are TRBV20-1 and TRBJ2-3; no definite D call. The germline V gene encodes CDR1 DFQATT and CDR2 SNEGSKA (reference sequence). Trimming took off 4 bases at V and 7 bases at J, with 9 bases between the two ends. The CDR3 extends over 11 amino acids. CDR3: CSANIRNTQYF. The CDR3 DNA reads as TGCAGTGCTAATATAAGGAATACGCAGTATTTT.

The table lists this clonotype with a few counts. The J gene is TRBJ2-3, the V gene TRBV7-2; the D is unclear. Per the germline V gene, CDR1 is SGHTA and CDR2 is FQGNSA. The CDR3 covers 15 residues. Trimming removed 3 bases from V and 1 base from J, with 11 bases in between. CDR3 sequence reads: CASSFRRIGTDTQYF. The CDR3 coding sequence is TGTGCCAGCAGCTTCAGAAGAATCGGCACAGATACGCAGTATTTT.

V is TRBV5-1 and J is TRBJ2-7, with unresolved D. Germline CDR1 SGHRS, CDR2 YFSETQ. The CDR3 is 15 amino acids. Trimming left V 4 bases short and J 0 bases short, with 14 bases between. The CDR3 sequence is CASSPYSESSYEQYF. CDR3 DNA sequence: TGCGCCAGCAGCCCCTACAGTGAAAGCTCCTACGAGCAGTACTTC.

This clonotype occurred a few times. V usage is TRBV27 and J usage is TRBJ2-7; 12 positions match TRBD2. V dropped 1 base and J dropped 2; count of bases not matched to a gene: 12. The CDR3 is 19 residues long. The germline gives CDR1 MNHEY, CDR2 SMNVEV (reference sequence). For the CDR3, the DNA is TGTGCCAGCAGTTTATTCCCCCCCACTAGCGGGGGGTCCACCTACGAGCAGTACTTC. This translates into CASSLFPPTSGGSTYEQYF.

This clonotype came up a few times. The CDR3 is CASSDPGQGRNEQFF. The CDR3 DNA sequence: TGTGCCAGCAGTGATCCGGGACAGGGTCGCAATGAGCAGTTCTTC. This chain joins TRBV6-1 and TRBJ2-1; the match to TRBD1 covers 9 bases. Unmatched junction bases numbered 6, after V lost 3 bases and J lost 6 bases. The germline V gene has CDR1 MNHNS and CDR2 SASEGT. The CDR3 runs to 15 residues.

There are a few counts of this clonotype. The gene calls are TRBV6-6 and TRBJ1-1; 8 bases map to TRBD1. The CDR3 covers 15 residues. Per germline, CDR1 MNHNY and CDR2 SVGAGI (reference sequence). The J segment lost 1 base and the V segment lost 2 bases, leaving 3 bases of the junction unmatched. The CDR3 region is CASSYGGTGNTEAFF. In DNA form, the CDR3 reads TGTGCCAGCAGTTACGGCGGGACAGGGAACACTGAAGCTTTCTTT.

The chain is built from TRBV19 and TRBJ1-4; D gene ambiguous. In germline, CDR1 is LNHDA, CDR2 SQIVND (reference sequence). The CDR3 sequence is 15 residues long. The V end lost 0 bases, the J end lost 8 bases, and 13 bases lay between the germline ends. CDR3 nucleotide sequence: TGTGCCAGTAGTATAGAGGGCACCAGACGGGAAAAACTGTTTTTT. Translated, it gives CASSIEGTRREKLFF.

Ten or more counts support this clonotype. This sequence joins TRBV9 and TRBJ2-3; TRBD2 matches at 8 bases. Per the germline V gene, CDR1 is SGDLS and CDR2 is YYNGEE. The CDR3 extends over 16 amino acids. V lost 1 base to trimming and J lost 3 bases; unmatched junction nucleotides: 7. The CDR3 region is CASSVRLAGGTDTQYF. CDR3 in DNA: TGTGCCAGCAGCGTAAGGCTAGCGGGTGGAACAGATACGCAGTATTTT.

J is TRBJ2-7 and V is TRBV30; D ambiguous. V was trimmed by 2 bases and J by 0 bases, leaving 5 bases between them. CDR3 length: 12 amino acids. Per germline, CDR1 GTSNPN and CDR2 SVGIG (reference sequence). For the CDR3, the DNA is TGTGCCTGGAGTCGCAGCTCCTACGAGCAGTACTTC. It encodes CAWSRSSYEQYF.

The chain is built from TRBV19 and TRBJ2-3; D call uncertain. Trimming left V 3 bases short and J 4 bases short, with 5 bases between. The CDR3 length is 12 residues. Germline assignment: CDR1 LNHDA and CDR2 SQIVND (reference sequence). DNA for the CDR3: TGTGCCAGTAGTATTCCCCCAGATACGCAGTATTTT. It specifies CASSIPPDTQYF.

The chain employs TRBV9 and TRBJ2-2, with no clear D. This CDR3 region has 15 residues. Germline V gene lookup returns CDR1 SGDLS and CDR2 YYNGEE. V was pared by 0 bases and J by 1 base, with 7 bases between. The CDR3, as DNA: TGTGCCAGCAGCGTAGTCGATGTGAACACCGGGGAGCTGTTTTTT. Protein sequence: CASSVVDVNTGELFF.

The table lists this clonotype with a count of one. The gene calls are TRBV20-1 and TRBJ2-7; D is unresolved. Trimming removed 0 bases at V and 2 bases at J, with 11 bases between. Germline-derived CDR1 and CDR2 are DFQATT and SNEGSKA (reference sequence). This CDR3 contains 14 residues. This chain's CDR3 is CSARDHEWTYEQYF. In DNA, the CDR3 is TGCAGTGCTAGAGATCATGAGTGGACCTACGAGCAGTACTTC.

The chain is built from TRBV30 and TRBJ2-5, with D unclear. The V gene's germline CDR1 is GTSNPN and CDR2 SVGIG (reference sequence). V was trimmed by 4 bases and J by 0 bases, leaving 15 bases between them. The CDR3 runs to 15 residues. In DNA, the CDR3 is TGTGCCTGGATCCCTAAACTCGTGTACCAAGAGACCCAGTACTTC. As protein: CAWIPKLVYQETQYF. The full variable domain, completed using reference TRBV30 and TRBJ2-5, is SQTIHQWPATLVQPVGSPLSLECTVEGTSNPNLYWYRQAAGRGLQLLFYSVGIGQISSEVPQNLSASRPQDRQFILSSKKLLLSDSGFYLCAWIPKLVYQETQYFGPGTRLLVL.

This clonotype was found a few times. The CDR3 region is CSVAHLGLAGAAKNIQYF. As DNA, the CDR3 is TGCAGCGTTGCCCACTTGGGACTAGCGGGAGCGGCCAAAAACATTCAGTACTTC. This chain connects TRBV29-1 to TRBJ2-4; 14 positions match TRBD2. Germline lookup yields CDR1 SQVTM and CDR2 ANQGSEA. J was trimmed by 1 base and V by 4 bases; bases with no gene match: 9. This CDR3 region has 18 residues.

The CDR3 spells CASSAGVWTGELFF. CDR3 nucleotides: TGTGCCAGCAGCGCGGGAGTCTGGACCGGGGAGCTGTTTTTT. The chain couples TRBV6-2 or TRBV6-3 to TRBJ2-2; 7 nucleotides align to TRBD2. Germline CDR1 MNHEY, CDR2 SVGEGT. This CDR3 has 14 residues. The J segment lost 5 bases and the V segment lost 6 bases, leaving 6 bases of the junction unmatched.

The sample holds a few counts of this clonotype. V gene TRBV3-1 combines with J gene TRBJ1-2, with D perhaps TRBD1 (6 bases). V was pared by 0 bases and J by 6 bases, with 11 bases between. In germline, CDR1 is LGHDT, CDR2 YNNKEL (reference sequence). This CDR3 has 14 residues. The CDR3 reads CASSQDKDRDGYTF. The CDR3 DNA is TGTGCCAGCAGCCAAGATAAGGACAGAGATGGCTACACCTTC.

J is TRBJ1-1 and V is TRBV5-5; no firm D call. CDR1 is SGHKS and CDR2 is YYEKEE in the germline V gene (reference sequence). Between the trimmed V and J ends, which lost 1 base and 5 bases, there was a span of 12 bases. The CDR3 is 14 residues long. As DNA, the CDR3 is TGTGCCAGCAGCTTGTTCGGGGAAGGGACTGAAGCTTTCTTT. This codes for CASSLFGEGTEAFF.

This clonotype came up a few times. J is TRBJ2-7 and V is TRBV4-1, with 10 positions matching TRBD2. J gave up 7 bases and V 4 bases, and 10 bases lay outside the gene matches. The CDR3 spans 15 residues. In germline, CDR1 is MGHRA, CDR2 YSYEKL. CDR3 bases: TGCGCCAGCAGCCCCCTGGGACTAGCGCCGAATGAGCAGTACTTC. Residues: CASSPLGLAPNEQYF.

On this clonotype: A junction end diverges from the germline sequence, so it may reflect a read error. The J gene is TRBJ2-6, the V gene TRBV20-1; tentatively, D is TRBD1 or TRBD2 (5 bases each). This CDR3 is built from 14 residues. CDR1 is DFQATT and CDR2 is SNEGSKA in the germline V gene (reference sequence). CDR3 sequence reads: CSASGASGADVLTF. CDR3 in DNA: TGCAGTGCCAGCGGTGCCTCTGGGGCCGACGTCCTGACTTTC.

The chain links TRBV20-1 to TRBJ2-4; 7 bases align to TRBD1. The end of the DNA fits TRBJ2-7 better, so the J call may be wrong. The germline gives CDR1 DFQATT, CDR2 SNEGSKA (reference sequence). This CDR3 has 15 amino acids. The CDR3 is CSASRSTGAKGEQYF. CDR3 sequence (DNA): TGCAGTGCTAGTAGGAGTACAGGGGCTAAGGGCGAGCAGTACTTC.